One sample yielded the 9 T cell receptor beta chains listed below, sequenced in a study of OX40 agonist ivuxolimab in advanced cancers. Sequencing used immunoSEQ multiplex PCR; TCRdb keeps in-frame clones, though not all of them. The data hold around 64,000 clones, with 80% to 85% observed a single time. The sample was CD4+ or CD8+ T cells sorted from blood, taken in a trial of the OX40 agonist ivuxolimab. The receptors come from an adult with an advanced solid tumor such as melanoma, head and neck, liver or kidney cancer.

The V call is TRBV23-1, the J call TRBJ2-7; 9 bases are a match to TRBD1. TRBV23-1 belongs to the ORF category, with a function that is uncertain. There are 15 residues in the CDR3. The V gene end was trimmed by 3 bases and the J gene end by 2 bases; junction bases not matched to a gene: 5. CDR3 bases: TGCGCCAGCAGTCACCTGGGACAGGGTGCCTACGAGCAGTACTTC. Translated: CASSHLGQGAYEQYF.

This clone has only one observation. For the CDR3, the DNA is TGTGCCAGCAGCTTAAATTCAGAAGATACGCAGTATTTT. It encodes CASSLNSEDTQYF. The chain links TRBV7-9 to TRBJ2-3; D is ambiguous. Trimming shortened V by 2 bases and J by 5 bases, and 8 bases separated the two germline ends. The CDR3 is made up of 13 amino acids. The germline CDR1 and CDR2 sequences are SEHNR and FQNEAQ (reference sequence).

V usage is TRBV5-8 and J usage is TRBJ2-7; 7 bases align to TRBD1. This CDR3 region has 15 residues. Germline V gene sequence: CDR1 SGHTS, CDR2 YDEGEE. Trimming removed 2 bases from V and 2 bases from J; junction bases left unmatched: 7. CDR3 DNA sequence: TGTGCCAGCAGCTTACGTGGGACAGTTACCTACGAGCAGTACTTC. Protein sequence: CASSLRGTVTYEQYF.

CDR3 nucleotide sequence: TGCAGTGCAGCGGGACAGAGAACCTTC. This gives the protein CSAAGQRTF. The V call is TRBV20-1, the J call TRBJ1-2; 7 bases fit TRBD1. CDR3 size: 9 residues. V lost 6 bases, J lost 14 bases, and 6 bases stayed unmatched. Germline V gene lookup returns CDR1 DFQATT and CDR2 SNEGSKA (reference sequence).

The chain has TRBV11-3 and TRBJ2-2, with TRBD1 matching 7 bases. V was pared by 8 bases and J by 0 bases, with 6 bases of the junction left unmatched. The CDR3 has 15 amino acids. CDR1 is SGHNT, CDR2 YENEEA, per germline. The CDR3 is CASASGTANTGELFF. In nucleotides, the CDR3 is TGTGCCAGCGCATCCGGGACAGCGAACACCGGGGAGCTGTTTTTT.

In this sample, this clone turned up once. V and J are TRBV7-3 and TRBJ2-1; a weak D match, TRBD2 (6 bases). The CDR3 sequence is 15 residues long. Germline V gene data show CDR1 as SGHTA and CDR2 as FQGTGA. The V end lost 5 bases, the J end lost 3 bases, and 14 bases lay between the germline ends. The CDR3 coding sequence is TGTGCCAGCAGCCCCACGCAAGCGGGCTACAATGAGCAGTTCTTC. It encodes CASSPTQAGYNEQFF.

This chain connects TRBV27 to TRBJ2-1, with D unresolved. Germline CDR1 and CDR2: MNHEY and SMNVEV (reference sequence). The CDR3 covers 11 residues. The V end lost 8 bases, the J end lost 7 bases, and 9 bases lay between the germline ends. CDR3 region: CASLGGNEQFF. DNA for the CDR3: TGTGCCAGCCTCGGTGGGAATGAGCAGTTCTTC.

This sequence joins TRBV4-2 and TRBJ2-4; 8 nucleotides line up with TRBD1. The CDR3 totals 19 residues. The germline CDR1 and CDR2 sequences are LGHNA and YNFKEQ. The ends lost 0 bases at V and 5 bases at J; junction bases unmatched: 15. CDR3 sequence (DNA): TGTGCCAGCAGCCAAGATCCCACAGGGGGTAGTTTGACCCAAAACATTCAGTACTTC. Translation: CASSQDPTGGSLTQNIQYF.

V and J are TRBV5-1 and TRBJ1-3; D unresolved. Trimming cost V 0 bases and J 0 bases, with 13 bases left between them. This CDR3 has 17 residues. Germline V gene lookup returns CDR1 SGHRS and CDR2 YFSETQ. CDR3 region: CASSLDGGASSGNTIYF. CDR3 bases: TGCGCCAGCAGCTTGGACGGAGGTGCGAGCTCTGGAAACACCATATATTTT.